This entry lists 20 T cell receptor beta chains sequenced from one sample in a study of cytomegalovirus exposure and HLA in healthy donors. Primers for the PCR totalled 60 Vbeta and 13 Jbeta. TCRdb's table, derived via immunoSEQ multiplex PCR, lists solely in-frame clones and lacks some. Here the sample spans more than 140,000 clones, approximately 82% being singletons. The sample was PBMCs. The source of these receptors is a man between 18 and 29 years old in good health and CMV-seropositive.

The chain couples TRBV7-9 to TRBJ1-4, with no clear D. The CDR3 runs 14 residues. The V gene's germline CDR1 is SEHNR and CDR2 FQNEAQ (reference sequence). V was trimmed by 1 base and J by 4 bases, leaving 7 bases between them. CDR3 loop: CASSLELINEKLFF. As DNA, the CDR3 is TGTGCCAGCAGCTTAGAACTGATTAATGAAAAACTGTTTTTT.

The CDR3 region is CASSKAGVRDGHYGYTF. The CDR3 coding sequence is TGTGCCAGCAGCAAGGCGGGGGTTAGGGACGGCCACTATGGCTACACCTTC. This sequence joins TRBV7-9 and TRBJ1-2, with D perhaps TRBD1 (5 bases). The germline gives CDR1 SEHNR, CDR2 FQNEAQ (reference sequence). V lost 5 bases and J 3 bases, leaving 22 bases between the germline ends. This CDR3 is built from 17 residues. The full variable domain, its missing parts supplied by reference TRBV7-9 and TRBJ1-2, is DTGVSQNPRHKITKRGQNVTFRCDPISEHNRLYWYRQTLGQGPEFLTYFQNEAQLEKSRLLSDRFSAERPKGSFSTLEIQRTEQGDSAMYLCASSKAGVRDGHYGYTFGSGTRLTVV.

This chain joins TRBV5-4 and TRBJ1-4; weak D call: TRBD1 (6 bases). CDR3 length equals 14 residues. Germline V lookup: CDR1 SGHNT, CDR2 YYREEE (reference sequence). The V end lost 2 bases, the J end lost 4 bases, and 9 bases lay between the germline ends. The CDR3 coding sequence is TGTGCCAGCAGCTTAAGACAGGATAATGAAAAACTGTTTTTT. It yields the protein CASSLRQDNEKLFF.

In this sample, this clone turned up once. This chain connects TRBV7-2 to TRBJ1-2; D gene uncertain. Germline-derived CDR1 and CDR2 are SGHTA and FQGNSA. The CDR3 totals 14 residues. Trimming removed 2 bases at V and 1 base at J, with 8 bases between. CDR3 sequence reads: CASSLWEGNYGYTF. The DNA of the CDR3 is TGTGCCAGCAGCTTATGGGAGGGTAACTATGGCTACACCTTC.

The chain joins TRBV7-6 to TRBJ2-7; 11 positions match TRBD1. Germline CDR1 SGHVS, CDR2 FNYEAQ. The CDR3 is 15 amino acids. V shed 0 bases and J 6 bases; nucleotides not matched to a gene: 4. Here the CDR3 DNA reads TGTGCCAGCAGCTTAGCCGGGACAGGGGGTCGCGAGCAGTACTTC. It translates to CASSLAGTGGREQYF.

This chain joins TRBV6-1 and TRBJ1-3, with D tentatively TRBD1 (6 bases). Trimming took 6 bases from V and 0 from J, leaving 12 bases between them. Germline CDR1 MNHNS, CDR2 SASEGT. The length of the CDR3 is 15 residues. The CDR3 sequence: CASRTQGISGNTIYF. DNA for the CDR3: TGTGCCAGCAGGACTCAGGGGATCTCTGGAAACACCATATATTTT.

CDR3 in DNA: TGTGCCAGCAGCCCGCGCCTGAACACCGGGGAGCTGTTTTTT. This translates into CASSPRLNTGELFF. The chain carries TRBV14 and TRBJ2-2; D ambiguous. Germline-derived CDR1 and CDR2 are SGHDN and FVKESK. The CDR3 totals 14 residues. V lost 4 bases to trimming and J lost 1 base, with 7 bases between them. Using reference TRBV14 and TRBJ2-2 for the parts outside the CDR3, the full variable domain is EAGVTQFPSHSVIEKGQTVTLRCDPISGHDNLYWYRRVMGKEIKFLLHFVKESKQDESGMPNNRFLAERTGGTYSTLKVQPAELEDSGVYFCASSPRLNTGELFFGEGSRLTVL.

The genes are TRBV7-9 and TRBJ1-4; TRBD1 matches at 10 bases. CDR3 length: 16 amino acids. In germline, CDR1 is SEHNR, CDR2 FQNEAQ (reference sequence). Losses at the gene ends were 6 bases for V and 3 bases for J; bases not matched to a gene: 7. DNA for the CDR3: TGTGCCAGCAGTTGGGACAGGGGACTTCCTAATGAAAAACTGTTTTTT. This gives the protein CASSWDRGLPNEKLFF.

A few counts support this clone. The chain is built from TRBV19 and TRBJ1-1; tentatively, D is TRBD1 (6 bases). Trimming removed 10 bases at V and 4 bases at J, with 13 bases between. This CDR3 spans 12 amino acids. Germline V gene data show CDR1 as LNHDA and CDR2 as SQIVND (reference sequence). This CDR3 reads CATKSGATEAFF. DNA for the CDR3: TGTGCCACCAAGTCAGGGGCCACTGAAGCTTTCTTT.

This chain links TRBV18 with TRBJ2-7; 7 bases agree with TRBD1. The V and J ends lost 4 bases and 3 bases, in that order; junction bases with no gene match: 9. The germline V gene encodes CDR1 KGHSH and CDR2 LQKENI. The CDR3 runs 15 residues. Here the CDR3 DNA reads TGTGCCAGCTCACAGACAGGGTCTCACCACTACGAGCAGTACTTC. This sequence encodes CASSQTGSHHYEQYF. The whole variable domain, filled in from reference TRBV18 and TRBJ2-7, reads NAGVMQNPRHLVRRRGQEARLRCSPMKGHSHVYWYRQLPEEGLKFMVYLQKENIIDESGMPKERFSAEFPKEGPSILRIQQVVRGDSAAYFCASSQTGSHHYEQYFGPGTRLTVT.

The V call is TRBV28, the J call TRBJ1-2, with 7 bases that match TRBD1. The length of the CDR3 is 15 residues. V lost 5 bases, J lost 4 bases, and 10 bases stayed unmatched. Germline CDR1 MDHEN, CDR2 SYDVKM. CDR3 in amino acids: CASSQQGRGSYGYTF. CDR3 DNA: TGTGCCAGCAGTCAACAGGGGCGGGGTAGCTATGGCTACACCTTC.

The V gene is TRBV6-1, the J gene TRBJ2-7; the D gene is possibly TRBD1 (5 bases). Germline loops: CDR1 MNHNS, CDR2 SASEGT. This CDR3 is built from 13 residues. V was shortened by 6 bases and J by 0 bases, with 9 bases between the two germline ends. The CDR3 sequence: CASRYDSSYEQYF. The CDR3 DNA sequence: TGTGCCAGCAGGTACGACAGCTCCTACGAGCAGTACTTC.

The chain combines TRBV7-9 with TRBJ2-3; 14 bases are shared with TRBD2. CDR3 length: 17 residues. V lost 5 bases, J lost 5 bases, and 9 bases stayed unmatched. Germline CDR1 and CDR2: SEHNR and FQNEAQ (reference sequence). CDR3: CASSRGTSGRWGDTQYF. DNA for the CDR3: TGTGCCAGCAGCCGAGGGACTAGCGGGAGATGGGGAGATACGCAGTATTTT.

This rearrangement joins TRBV2 to TRBJ2-1; TRBD2 matches at 7 bases. In germline, CDR1 is SNHLY, CDR2 FYNNEI. With V trimmed by 4 bases and J by 3 bases, 9 bases remained unmatched. The CDR3 has 16 amino acids. This CDR3 is CASSGRKAGIYNEQFF. CDR3 DNA: TGTGCCAGCAGTGGTAGGAAAGCGGGAATCTACAATGAGCAGTTCTTC.

The V gene is TRBV11-3, the J gene TRBJ2-7; the D gene is possibly TRBD1 (6 bases). Germline assignment: CDR1 SGHNT and CDR2 YENEEA. Between the trimmed V and J ends, which lost 4 bases and 1 base, there was a span of 8 bases. The CDR3 spans 13 residues. CDR3 sequence (DNA): TGTGCCAGCAGCTCGGGACAATCCTACGAGCAGTACTTC. Translated, it gives CASSSGQSYEQYF.

The V gene is TRBV7-9, the J gene TRBJ1-4, with 9 positions matching TRBD1. This CDR3 is built from 12 residues. Per germline, CDR1 SEHNR and CDR2 FQNEAQ (reference sequence). V gave up 3 bases and J gave up 12 bases; unmatched junction bases: 2. The CDR3 protein is CASSFRQGELFF. The CDR3 region has the DNA TGTGCCAGCAGCTTCCGACAGGGGGAACTGTTTTTT.

This chain uses TRBV19 with TRBJ1-5, with D maybe TRBD1 (6 bases). The V gene's germline CDR1 is LNHDA and CDR2 SQIVND (reference sequence). V lost 5 bases to trimming and J lost 7 bases, with 15 bases between them. CDR3 length equals 14 residues. The CDR3 is CASSVTGQSQPQHF. Here the CDR3 DNA reads TGTGCCAGTAGTGTAACTGGACAGAGCCAGCCCCAGCATTTT. Full variable domain (rest looked up from reference TRBV19 and TRBJ1-5): DGGITQSPKYLFRKEGQNVTLSCEQNLNHDAMYWYRQDPGQGLRLIYYSQIVNDFQKGDIAEGYSVSREKKESFPLTVTSAQKNPTAFYLCASSVTGQSQPQHFGDGTRLSIL.

CDR3 sequence reads: CASSYATGDQPQHF. The CDR3 coding sequence is TGTGCCAGCAGTTACGCGACAGGGGATCAGCCCCAGCATTTT. The rearrangement uses TRBV6-5 and TRBJ1-5; 8 nucleotides align to TRBD1. With 2 bases clipped from V and 5 bases from J, the junction kept 2 bases outside the gene matches. The CDR3 contains 14 residues. Germline V gives CDR1 MNHEY, CDR2 SVGAGI.

This chain joins TRBV29-1 and TRBJ2-3; D gene unclear. CDR1 SQVTM and CDR2 ANQGSEA come from the germline V gene. V was clipped by 6 bases and J by 2 bases, with 3 bases between them. The CDR3 loop spans 10 amino acids. This CDR3 is CSVYTDTQYF. Written as DNA, the CDR3 is TGCAGCGTATACACAGATACGCAGTATTTT.

V is TRBV7-3 and J is TRBJ1-1; unclear D gene. Trimming stripped 5 bases from V and 1 base from J, with 17 bases between. CDR3 length: 16 amino acids. Germline loops: CDR1 SGHTA, CDR2 FQGTGA. The CDR3 is CASSQRKGEGNTEAFF. CDR3 sequence (DNA): TGTGCCAGCAGCCAAAGGAAGGGAGAGGGGAACACTGAAGCTTTCTTT.